The entry that follows covers one T cell receptor (beta chain) sequence. As yet, its antigen is unknown. This specimen belongs to a study of OX40 agonist ivuxolimab in advanced cancers. Overall study: Patients in dose escalation had liver, melanoma, kidney or head and neck cancers. A partial response was reached by three patients: one with hepatocellular carcinoma and two with cutaneous melanoma. Whole-study findings and limits: With doses of 0.1 to 3.0 mg/kg, CD4+ and CD8+ blood T cells had undergone clonal expansion by week 6.

The table came from immunoSEQ multiplex PCR; TCRdb's copy has only in-frame clones and leaves some out. Of 90,000 to 100,000 clones listed, 70% to 90% are singletons. CDR3 size: 15 residues. Trimming stripped 3 bases from V and 0 bases from J, with 8 bases between. The germline gives CDR1 LGHNA, CDR2 YSLEER. The J gene is TRBJ1-4, the V gene TRBV4-3; D is undetermined. The sample was CD4+ or CD8+ T cells sorted from blood, taken in a trial of the OX40 agonist ivuxolimab. This receptor was obtained from an adult with an advanced solid tumor such as melanoma, head and neck, liver or kidney cancer. The CDR3 sequence: CASSHTGTTNEKLFF. CDR3 bases: TGCGCCAGCAGCCACACGGGGACAACTAATGAAAAACTGTTTTTT.